The clone carrying this T cell receptor (beta chain) was recorded a few times. Its antigen is not identified. With the Oncomine TCR Beta short-read assay, DNA from cultured CD4+ T cells was sequenced. One entry per CDR3 protein, called by TCRdb with MiXCR from the PCR reads. The sample lists 20,000 to 25,000 distinct CDR3 sequences; 40% to 50% were seen once. In germline, CDR1 is LNHDA, CDR2 SQIVND (reference sequence). The CDR3 totals 16 residues. With V trimmed by 5 bases and J by 0 bases, 7 bases remained unmatched. This entry is derived from a study of vaccination and CD4 T cells after COVID-19. Sample treatment: roughly ten-day PBMC culture with coronavirus spike peptide pools or control peptides (ViraFEST assay). Notes on the study in general: Vaccine-specific clones numbering 304 of 307 showed spike mono-reactivity in convalescent patients.

V gene TRBV19 combines with J gene TRBJ2-3, with TRBD1 matching 8 bases. Material for sequencing was CD4+ T cells from blood, cultured in vitro. This receptor was obtained from a human donor who had recovered from COVID-19. CDR3 nucleotides: TGTGCCAGTAGTCGACGACGGGACAGGAGCACAGATACGCAGTATTTT. Its protein is CASSRRRDRSTDTQYF.